This TCR beta chain was sequenced during a study of cytomegalovirus exposure and HLA in healthy donors. Overall study findings and caveats: Presence/absence analyses supposed approximately even sequencing depth among donors. The authors enumerated around 150 TCR beta chains as linked to cytomegalovirus. Later genetic work tied a missense DCLRE1C variant to beta-chain V and J trimming.

The donors gave bone marrow, and they were healthy. PCR primers comprised 60 Vbeta and 13 Jbeta primers. The repertoire was sequenced with immunoSEQ multiplex PCR; TCRdb's copy has only in-frame clones and lacks some. The table gives fewer than 60,000 clones; the top ten clones make up more than 9% of it. About this clone itself: As yet, its antigen is unknown.

The CDR3 contains 13 residues. Trimming removed 0 bases at V and 4 bases at J, with 6 bases between. CDR1 is KGHSH and CDR2 is LQKENI in the germline V gene. The chain is built from TRBV18 and TRBJ1-2; a weak D match, TRBD1 (5 bases). The clonotype was recovered from a woman aged 25 to 45 in good health and CMV-seropositive. The sample taken for sequencing was PBMCs. CDR3 sequence reads: CASSPPGVYGYTF. The CDR3 DNA reads TGTGCCAGCTCACCACCAGGGGTCTATGGCTACACCTTC.